These T cell receptor beta chains were read from a single sample in a study of T cells in Graves' hyperthyroidism and ophthalmopathy. TCRdb redid the calling of the multiplex PCR reads with MiXCR, one entry per CDR3 protein. The sample lists some 340,000 distinct CDR3 sequences, roughly an eighth occurring once. Sequencing input: blood. The receptors stem from a woman aged 35 to 49 with Graves' ophthalmopathy. Both conserved end residues are part of each CDR3. The order of the fields is D gene, J gene, clone size, V gene, CDR3 protein, CDR3 DNA. The D gene is left open where the match is weak. Clone size, where shown, is once, few, many, or a class for clones that have expanded.

>NA|TRBJ1-5|many|TRBV12-3/TRBV12-4
CASSWKRSNQPQHF
TGTGCCAGCAGTTGGAAACGAAGCAATCAGCCCCAGCATTTT
>NA|TRBJ2-5|many|TRBV20-1
CSARDLGRGYATQYF
TGCAGTGCTAGAGATTTGGGCAGGGGATACGCGACCCAGTACTTC
>NA|TRBJ2-1|NA|TRBV27
CASSLSPGTRGFF
TGTGCCAGCAGTTTATCGCCCGGGACCAGGGGGTTCTTC
>NA|TRBJ2-3|many|TRBV19
CASSIPPSRDTQYF
TGTGCCAGTAGTATCCCCCCCTCCAGGGATACGCAGTATTTT
>NA|TRBJ2-1|NA|TRBV19
CASSMVQRRNEQFF
TGTGCCAGTAGTATGGTCCAGCGGAGGAATGAGCAGTTCTTC
>NA|TRBJ2-7|many|TRBV20-1
CSARAGDRKEQYF
TGCAGTGCTAGAGCGGGGGATCGGAAAGAGCAGTACTTC
>NA|TRBJ1-5|few|TRBV18
CASSPRQVRDQPQHF
TGTGCCAGCTCACCTCGACAGGTTAGGGATCAGCCCCAGCATTTT
>TRBD1|TRBJ1-2|many|TRBV5-1
CASSQGQGSGYTF
TGCGCCAGCAGCCAGGGACAGGGAAGTGGCTACACCTTC
>NA|TRBJ1-4|many|TRBV28
CASRNEKLFF
TGTGCCAGCAGAAACGAAAAACTGTTTTTT
>NA|TRBJ2-7|once|TRBV7-9
CASSPRTESYEQYF
TGTGCCAGCAGCCCAAGGACGGAATCCTACGAGCAGTACTTC
>NA|TRBJ2-2|many|TRBV9
CASSVEIGGELFF
TGTGCCAGCAGCGTCGAGATAGGCGGGGAGCTGTTTTTT
>TRBD1|TRBJ1-1|many|TRBV6-1
CASSLDRGRDTEAFF
TGTGCCAGCAGTCTTGACAGGGGGCGCGACACTGAAGCTTTCTTT
>NA|TRBJ2-5|NA|TRBV19
CASRSYGGGYQETQYF
TGTGCCAGTAGGTCTTATGGAGGGGGGTACCAAGAGACCCAGTACTTC
>TRBD1|TRBJ1-2|many|TRBV10-3
CAISWDRANYGYTF
TGTGCCATCAGTTGGGACAGGGCTAACTATGGCTACACCTTC
>NA|TRBJ1-1|many|TRBV24-1
CATSDPGAGAEAFF
TGTGCCACCAGTGATCCGGGGGCCGGTGCTGAAGCTTTCTTT
>NA|TRBJ1-2|many|TRBV12-3/TRBV12-4
CASSYGGGYTF
TGTGCCAGCAGTTATGGGGGGGGCTACACCTTC
>NA|TRBJ2-3|many|TRBV10-3
CAISEPVLGPVDTQYF
TGTGCCATCAGTGAGCCCGTTCTGGGGCCCGTAGATACGCAGTATTTT
>TRBD2|TRBJ2-6|NA|TRBV10-2
CASIPGLATSGANVLTF
TGCGCCAGCATTCCGGGACTAGCGACCTCTGGGGCCAACGTCCTGACTTTC
>TRBD1|TRBJ2-7|many|TRBV2
CASSAGQGSYEQYF
TGTGCCAGCAGCGCTGGACAGGGGTCGTACGAGCAGTACTTC
>TRBD2|TRBJ2-3|few|TRBV7-8
CASSLPAGLADPTDTQYF
TGTGCCAGCAGCTTACCTGCGGGACTAGCGGATCCCACAGATACGCAGTATTTT
>NA|TRBJ2-3|many|TRBV6-1
CASSDLTSSFTDTQYF
TGTGCCAGCAGTGACCTGACTAGTTCTTTCACAGATACGCAGTATTTT
>TRBD1|TRBJ1-4|NA|TRBV28
CAGSTGTGIKGEKLFF
TGTGCCGGCAGCACCGGGACAGGGATTAAGGGTGAAAAACTGTTTTTT
>NA|TRBJ2-3|NA|TRBV20-1
CSARAGARATQYF
TGCAGTGCTAGAGCTGGGGCGCGGGCAACGCAGTATTTT
>NA|TRBJ1-1|many|TRBV11-2
CASSLDLAEAFF
TGTGCCAGCAGCTTAGATCTCGCTGAAGCTTTCTTT
>NA|TRBJ1-6|many|TRBV2
CASQRSSYNSPLHF
TGTGCCAGCCAGAGGAGCTCCTATAATTCACCCCTCCACTTT
>NA|TRBJ2-7|many|TRBV27
CASRGGGVYEQYF
TGTGCCAGCAGAGGCGGGGGCGTCTACGAGCAGTACTTC
>NA|TRBJ1-1|many|TRBV6-1
CASSDYSEAFF
TGTGCCAGCAGTGATTACAGTGAAGCTTTCTTT
>NA|TRBJ2-7|NA|TRBV7-9
CTSSPTSIRQYF
TGTACCAGCAGCCCGACATCTATAAGGCAGTACTTC
>NA|TRBJ1-6|few|TRBV2
CASSAGRSNSPLHF
TGTGCCAGCAGTGCCGGTCGGTCTAATTCACCCCTCCACTTT
>TRBD1|TRBJ1-2|few|TRBV5-4
CASSRRGTGASYGYTF
TGTGCCAGCAGCCGACGAGGGACAGGGGCCTCTTATGGCTACACCTTC
>NA|TRBJ2-5|many|TRBV11-2
CASGRLTSLPVETQYF
TGTGCCAGCGGCCGCCTAACTAGCCTCCCTGTGGAGACCCAGTACTTC
>NA|TRBJ2-2|many|TRBV12-3/TRBV12-4
CASSVLSGRHPGELFF
TGTGCCAGCAGTGTCCTTTCTGGGCGCCACCCCGGGGAGCTGTTTTTT
>TRBD1|TRBJ1-1|few|TRBV4-1
CASSQGTDRRAFF
TGCGCCAGCAGCCAGGGAACGGACAGGCGAGCTTTCTTT
>TRBD1|TRBJ1-4|many|TRBV20-1
CSAPSSTGGREKLFF
TGCAGTGCCCCCTCCTCGACAGGGGGCCGTGAAAAACTGTTTTTT
>NA|TRBJ2-7|few|TRBV15
CATSTGTRDEQYF
TGTGCCACCAGCACAGGGACCCGCGACGAGCAGTACTTC
>TRBD1|TRBJ1-2|many|TRBV11-2
CASSLQGGVDHGYTF
TGTGCCAGCAGCTTACAAGGGGGCGTAGATCATGGCTACACCTTC
>TRBD2|TRBJ2-3|many|TRBV19
CASSASPTSGVTDTQYF
TGTGCCAGTAGTGCCAGTCCGACTAGCGGGGTCACAGATACGCAGTATTTT
>NA|TRBJ1-1|many|TRBV2
CASSDPDPEDTEAFF
TGTGCCAGCAGCGACCCCGACCCCGAGGACACTGAAGCTTTCTTT
>NA|TRBJ1-1|many|TRBV6-1
CASSRPIENTEAFF
TGTGCCAGCAGTCGCCCGATCGAAAACACTGAAGCTTTCTTT